This is a list of T cell receptor beta chains from one sample in a study of T cell repertoires in cytomegalovirus infection. TCRdb reprocessed the reads via MiXCR and lists one record per CDR3 protein. The data contain 110,000 or so distinct CDR3 sequences, around 30% of them seen just once; the ten biggest clones take up 41%. These receptors have no identified antigens. This specimen consisted of CD8+ T cells from cultured PBMCs, obtained from culture after CMV antigen stimulation. The receptors originated from a human donor in good health (CMV status not recorded). Some clones in this sample may be carry-over from other donors' samples. CDR3s include the opening cysteine and the closing phenylalanine or tryptophan. Fields, in order: CDR3 length, J gene, D gene, V gene, CDR3 protein. The D gene is left open where the match is weak.

>13|TRBJ1-6|.|TRBV6-1
CASRGPSNSPLHF
>20|TRBJ2-1|TRBD2|TRBV7-6
CASSLIARGTSGGAYNEQFF
>15|TRBJ1-2|TRBD1|TRBV7-8
CASSPRTGAGEGYTF
>17|TRBJ2-2|.|TRBV6-1
CASSELAAAANTGELFF
>16|TRBJ2-5|TRBD1|TRBV7-2
CASSLGGQGTQETQYF
>14|TRBJ2-3|.|TRBV7-4
CAARRQGSADTQYF
>15|TRBJ1-1|.|TRBV7-9
CASSLGTVPKTEAFF
>14|TRBJ1-5|TRBD1|TRBV12-3/TRBV12-4
CASRGQGGNLPQHF
>17|TRBJ2-6|.|TRBV18
CASSLGRPISGANVLTF
>16|TRBJ2-7|TRBD1|TRBV7-9
CASSLAIRDRGDEQYF
>15|TRBJ2-1|.|TRBV7-4
CASSRGFGSYNEQFF
>15|TRBJ1-1|.|TRBV7-2
CASSLARGPNTEAFF
>13|TRBJ2-7|.|TRBV7-2
CASSRGMGREQYF
>16|TRBJ2-2|TRBD1|TRBV7-8
CASSSDRGSGTGELFF
>14|TRBJ1-1|.|TRBV7-2
CASSLVRQGREAFF
>17|TRBJ1-5|TRBD1|TRBV27
CASSFPGQGEGNQPQHF
>16|TRBJ1-3|TRBD1|TRBV6-6
CASSYPQGAFGNTIYF
>15|TRBJ2-3|TRBD2|TRBV6-5
CASSPTSGRTDTQYF
>19|TRBJ2-5|TRBD1|TRBV12-3/TRBV12-4
CASSLTGYYRDRGQETQYF
>12|TRBJ1-4|.|TRBV7-9
CASSLGGKWLFF
>16|TRBJ2-3|.|TRBV11-2
CASSLDIARVADTQYF
>13|TRBJ2-1|.|TRBV29-1
CSVSHPGMNEQFF
>18|TRBJ2-3|.|TRBV4-3
CASSQDHFSLPRSDTQYF
>13|TRBJ1-2|.|TRBV12-5
CASGSGAGSGYTF
>14|TRBJ2-7|.|TRBV29-1
CSVGRQGKIHEQYF
>17|TRBJ1-1|TRBD1|TRBV7-2
CASSEGTGGLMNTEAFF
>15|TRBJ2-2|.|TRBV7-8
CASSLAASNTGELFF
>14|TRBJ2-1|TRBD1|TRBV13
CASSRAATGSEQFF
>15|TRBJ2-2|TRBD1|TRBV28
CASSFDRANTGELFF
>15|TRBJ2-1|.|TRBV10-3
CAILRVAGAQVEQFF
>15|TRBJ2-1|.|TRBV7-2
CASSLGGGLYNEQFF
>17|TRBJ1-5|TRBD1|TRBV4-3
CASSLGDSGQYNQPQHF
>15|TRBJ2-7|.|TRBV7-8
CASSFGGRADYEQYF
>14|TRBJ1-1|.|TRBV12-3/TRBV12-4
CASSFRPGQAEAFF
>13|TRBJ2-7|.|TRBV7-2
CASSPYSGYEQYF
>13|TRBJ2-7|.|TRBV11-2
CASSSGTLMEQYF
>15|TRBJ1-4|.|TRBV6-5
CASSYSAGSNEKLFF
>11|TRBJ1-1|.|TRBV19
CASSTQGEAFF
>14|TRBJ1-2|.|TRBV12-3/TRBV12-4
CASTQGGTNYGYTF
>14|TRBJ2-3|.|TRBV7-8
CASSLWQGTDTQYF
>15|TRBJ2-7|TRBD2|TRBV7-2
CASSSGLAGGLEQYF
>17|TRBJ1-4|.|TRBV6-6
CASSYLPVQGNNEKLFF
>14|TRBJ2-7|.|TRBV28
CASSPPPTAYEQYF
>16|TRBJ2-5|.|TRBV7-6
CASSRFREGWEETQYF
>19|TRBJ2-1|TRBD2|TRBV7-6
CASSPTGTSGGAWDNEQFF